This TCR beta chain was identified during a study of blood T cell repertoires in COVID-19. With V trimmed by 1 base and J by 4 bases, 2 bases remained unmatched. Looked up from germline, CDR1 is MNHEY and CDR2 is SVGAGI. The CDR3 runs 15 residues. Using immunoSEQ multiplex PCR, the repertoire was profiled, and TCRdb retains in-frame clones only, with some absent. The repertoire has about 300,000 clones, 85% of them found once; the top ten carry around 2.5%. The TCR was taken from a woman aged 50 to 60 who had recovered from COVID-19. Material for sequencing was PBMCs or T cells enriched from blood (not recorded which). The chain links TRBV6-5 to TRBJ1-4, with TRBD1 matching 8 bases. This chain's CDR3 is CASSYLGQVNEKLFF. The CDR3 DNA is TGTGCCAGCAGTTACTTGGGACAGGTTAATGAAAAACTGTTTTTT.